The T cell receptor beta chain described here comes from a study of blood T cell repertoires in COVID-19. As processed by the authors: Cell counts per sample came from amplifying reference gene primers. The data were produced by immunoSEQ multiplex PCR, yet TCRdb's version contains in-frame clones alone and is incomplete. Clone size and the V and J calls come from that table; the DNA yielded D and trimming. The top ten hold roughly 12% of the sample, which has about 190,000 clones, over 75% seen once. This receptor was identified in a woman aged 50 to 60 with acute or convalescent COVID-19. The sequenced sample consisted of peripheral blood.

The DNA for the CDR3 is TGTGCCAGCAGTTTAAACGAAAAGGGGGTGGTCGGCGAGCAGTACTTC. As protein: CASSLNEKGVVGEQYF. The V call is TRBV28, the J call TRBJ2-7, with D possibly matching TRBD1 (6 bases). V was clipped by 2 bases and J by 6 bases, with 20 bases between them. The CDR3 has 16 residues. CDR1 MDHEN and CDR2 SYDVKM come from the germline V gene.